This T cell receptor beta chain appears in the sequencing data of a study of blood T cells in healthy people across ages. The study, taken as a whole, reports: The percentage of naive T cells correlated strongly with TCR beta diversity. Per-million-T-cell TCR beta diversity fell roughly linearly with age. Considered underestimates were the diversity estimates obtained from one million T cells.

A J-beta primer mix and a sample-barcoded 5' primer were used in a second PCR of roughly 6 to 12 cycles. Every cDNA was tagged by a template-switch adaptor with 12 random nucleotides. From the 5' RACE reads, TCRdb called clonotypes with MiXCR, one entry per CDR3 protein. The sample carries about 940,000 distinct CDR3 sequences, roughly 50% recorded once. Note on this clonotype: The antigen is not known.

The receptor comes from a man younger than 45 in good health. The material sequenced was blood.

The CDR3 loop is CASSLKQGRGNQPQHF. DNA for the CDR3: TGTGCCAGCAGCTTAAAACAGGGCCGCGGCAATCAGCCCCAGCATTTT. This rearrangement joins TRBV7-8 to TRBJ1-5, with D tentatively TRBD1 (6 bases). Trimming left V 2 bases short and J 2 bases short, with 13 bases between. Germline V gene lookup returns CDR1 SGHVS and CDR2 FQNEAQ. This CDR3 is 16 amino acids long.